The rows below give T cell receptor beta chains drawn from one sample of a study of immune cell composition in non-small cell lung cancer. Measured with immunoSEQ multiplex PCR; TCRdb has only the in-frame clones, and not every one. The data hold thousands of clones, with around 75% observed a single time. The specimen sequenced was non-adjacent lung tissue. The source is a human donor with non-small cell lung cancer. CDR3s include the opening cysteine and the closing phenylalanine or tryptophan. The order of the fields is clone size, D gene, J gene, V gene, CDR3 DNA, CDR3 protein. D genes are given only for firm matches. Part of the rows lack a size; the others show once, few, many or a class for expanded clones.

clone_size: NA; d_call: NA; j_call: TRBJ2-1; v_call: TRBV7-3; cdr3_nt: TGTGCCAGCAGCTTAACGGAGGGGTCTGGTGAGCAGTTCTTC; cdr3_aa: CASSLTEGSGEQFF
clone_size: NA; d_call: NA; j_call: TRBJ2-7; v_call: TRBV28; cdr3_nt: TGTGCCAGCAGTTTTGTAGTGGAGGGGCAGGACGAGCAGTACTTC; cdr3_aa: CASSFVVEGQDEQYF
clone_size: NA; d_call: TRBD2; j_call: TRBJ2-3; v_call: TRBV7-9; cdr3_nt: TGTGCCAGCAGCTTAAATAGCGGGAGTCTCACAGATACGCAGTATTTT; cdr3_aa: CASSLNSGSLTDTQYF
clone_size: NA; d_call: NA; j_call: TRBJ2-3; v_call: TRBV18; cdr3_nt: TGTGCCAGCTCAGCGGGACAGCCAGATACGCAGTATTTT; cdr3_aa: CASSAGQPDTQYF
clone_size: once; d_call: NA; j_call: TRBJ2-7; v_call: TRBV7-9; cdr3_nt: TGTGCCAGCAGCTTTCAAAACTACGAGCAGTACTTC; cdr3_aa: CASSFQNYEQYF
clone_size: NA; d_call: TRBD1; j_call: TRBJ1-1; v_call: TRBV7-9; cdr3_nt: TGTGCCAGCAGCTTACGGACAGGGGGCGGAATGACTGAAGCTTTCTTT; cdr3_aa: CASSLRTGGGMTEAFF
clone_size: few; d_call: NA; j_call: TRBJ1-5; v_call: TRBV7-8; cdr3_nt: TGTGCCAGCAGACCAACAGGGATCGACAATCAGCCCCAGCATTTT; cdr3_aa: CASRPTGIDNQPQHF
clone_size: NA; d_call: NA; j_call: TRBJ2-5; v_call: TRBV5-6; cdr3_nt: TGTGCCAGCAGCTCACGCGGTACAGGACAAGAGACCCAGTACTTC; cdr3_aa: CASSSRGTGQETQYF
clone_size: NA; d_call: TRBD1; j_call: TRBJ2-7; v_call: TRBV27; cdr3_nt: TGTGCCAGCAGAGCCGGGACAGCCCTTTACGAGCAGTACTTC; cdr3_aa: CASRAGTALYEQYF
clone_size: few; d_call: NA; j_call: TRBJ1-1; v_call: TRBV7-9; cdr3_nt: TGTGCCAGCAACAGGGATGTAGCTTTCTTT; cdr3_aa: CASNRDVAFF
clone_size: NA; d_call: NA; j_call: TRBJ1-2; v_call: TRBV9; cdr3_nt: TGTGCCAGCAGCGTAGGGTCAGGGGCCCGACAGACCGGCTACACCTTC; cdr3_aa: CASSVGSGARQTGYTF
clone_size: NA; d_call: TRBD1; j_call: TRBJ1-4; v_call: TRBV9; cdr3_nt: TGTGCCAGCAGCGTAGAGGGACAGGGGGAAAAACTGTTTTTT; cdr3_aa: CASSVEGQGEKLFF
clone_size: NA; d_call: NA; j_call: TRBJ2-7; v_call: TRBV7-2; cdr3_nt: TGTGCCAGCAGCTTAGTCCCCAGGGGAATCTACGAGCAGTACTTC; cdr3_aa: CASSLVPRGIYEQYF
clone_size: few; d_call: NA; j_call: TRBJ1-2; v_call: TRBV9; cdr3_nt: TGTGCCAGCAGCGTAGCTGAACGGGAGTATGGCTACACCTTC; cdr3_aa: CASSVAEREYGYTF
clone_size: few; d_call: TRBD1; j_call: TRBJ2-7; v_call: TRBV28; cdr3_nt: TGTGCCAGCAGGAGGACAGGGCTCTCCTACGAGCAGTACTTC; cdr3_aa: CASRRTGLSYEQYF
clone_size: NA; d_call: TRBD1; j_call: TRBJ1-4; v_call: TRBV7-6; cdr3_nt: TGTGCCAGCAGTTTGTGGGGACAGCGTAATGAAAAACTGTTTTTT; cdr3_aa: CASSLWGQRNEKLFF
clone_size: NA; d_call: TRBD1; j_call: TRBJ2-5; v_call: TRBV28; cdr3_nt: TGTGCCAGCAGTTCTTATTCACAGGGGGCGAAGGGAGAGACCCAGTACTTC; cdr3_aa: CASSSYSQGAKGETQYF
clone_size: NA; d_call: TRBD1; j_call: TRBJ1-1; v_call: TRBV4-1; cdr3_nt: TGCGCCAGCAGCCTAGGTCAGGGGGCTGGAGAAGCTTTCTTT; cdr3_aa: CASSLGQGAGEAFF
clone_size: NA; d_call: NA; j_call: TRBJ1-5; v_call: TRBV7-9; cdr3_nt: TGTGCCAGCAGCTTAGGTTCCGTCAATCAGCCCCAGCATTTT; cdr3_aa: CASSLGSVNQPQHF
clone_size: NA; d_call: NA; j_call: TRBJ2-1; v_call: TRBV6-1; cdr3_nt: TGTGCCAGCAGTGAATGGGGACTCGAGCAGTTCTTC; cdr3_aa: CASSEWGLEQFF
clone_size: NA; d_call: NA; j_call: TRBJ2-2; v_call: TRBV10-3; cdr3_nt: TGTGCCACCCGGGACATAACGAACACCGGGGAGCTGTTTTTT; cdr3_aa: CATRDITNTGELFF
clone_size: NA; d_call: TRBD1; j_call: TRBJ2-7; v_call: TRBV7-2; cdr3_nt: TGTGCCAGCAGCTTAGAACAGGGGAGCTCCTACGAGCAGTACTTC; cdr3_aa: CASSLEQGSSYEQYF
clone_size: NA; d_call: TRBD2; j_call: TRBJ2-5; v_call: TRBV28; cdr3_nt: TGTGCCAGCAGGGGGATGTACTCCCTGGGGGGGGAGACCCAGTACTTC; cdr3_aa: CASRGMYSLGGETQYF
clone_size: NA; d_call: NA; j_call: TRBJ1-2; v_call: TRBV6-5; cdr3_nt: TGTGCCAGCAGTGAAACAGGCGCCAGGGATGGCTACACCTTC; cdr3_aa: CASSETGARDGYTF
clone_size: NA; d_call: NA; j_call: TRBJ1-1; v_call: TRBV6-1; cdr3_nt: TGTGCCAGCAGTGAATTCAGGGGCACTACTGAAGCTTTCTTT; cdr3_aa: CASSEFRGTTEAFF
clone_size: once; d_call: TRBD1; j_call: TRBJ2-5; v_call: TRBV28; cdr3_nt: TGTGCCAGCAGCCTAATTCGGACAGGGGGCTCCGGGACCCAGTACTTC; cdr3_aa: CASSLIRTGGSGTQYF
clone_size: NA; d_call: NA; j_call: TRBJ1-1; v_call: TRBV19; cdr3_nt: TGTGCCAGTACCTTCTCCGGCGCGGGGTACACGGAAGCTTTCTTT; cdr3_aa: CASTFSGAGYTEAFF
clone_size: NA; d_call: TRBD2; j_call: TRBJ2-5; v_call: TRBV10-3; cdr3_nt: TGTGCCATCAGTGTTGTGGCTAGCGGGCGCCGAGGGGAGACCCAGTACTTC; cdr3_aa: CAISVVASGRRGETQYF
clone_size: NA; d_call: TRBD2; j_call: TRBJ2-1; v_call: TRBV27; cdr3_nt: TGTGCCAGCAGTTCCGTGACTAGCGGGAATGAGCAGTTCTTC; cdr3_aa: CASSSVTSGNEQFF
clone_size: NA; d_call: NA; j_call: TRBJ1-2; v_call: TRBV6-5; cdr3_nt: TGTGCCAGCAGTTATTCCGACTATGGCTACACCTTC; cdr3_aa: CASSYSDYGYTF
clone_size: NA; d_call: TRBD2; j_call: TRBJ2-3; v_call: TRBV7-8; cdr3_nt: TGTGCCAGCAGCTCAAGCGGGGCGGGGTCAGATACGCAGTATTTT; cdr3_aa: CASSSSGAGSDTQYF
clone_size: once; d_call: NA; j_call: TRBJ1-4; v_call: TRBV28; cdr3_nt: TGTGCCAGCAGACCTCGACTAACAGCAACTAATGAAAAACTGTTTTTT; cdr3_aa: CASRPRLTATNEKLFF
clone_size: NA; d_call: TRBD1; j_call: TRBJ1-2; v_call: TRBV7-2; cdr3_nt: TGTGCCAGCAGCAGCCTCGACAGGGTGGATGGCTACACCTTC; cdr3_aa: CASSSLDRVDGYTF
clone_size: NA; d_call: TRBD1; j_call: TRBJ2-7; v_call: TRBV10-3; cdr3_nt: TGTGCCATCAGTGCGAGGACAGGGGGCTCCGAGCAGTACTTC; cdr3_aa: CAISARTGGSEQYF
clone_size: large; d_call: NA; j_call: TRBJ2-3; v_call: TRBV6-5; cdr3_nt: TGTGCCAGCAGCCTACGACCAGGATCAGATACGCAGTATTTT; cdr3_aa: CASSLRPGSDTQYF
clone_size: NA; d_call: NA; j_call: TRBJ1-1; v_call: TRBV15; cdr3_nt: TGTGCCACCAGCAGGGGGGACACCCCGAACACTGAAGCTTTCTTT; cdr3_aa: CATSRGDTPNTEAFF
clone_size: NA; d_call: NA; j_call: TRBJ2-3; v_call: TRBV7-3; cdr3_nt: TGTGCCAGCAGCTTGGGCACTGGCACAGATACGCAGTATTTT; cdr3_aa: CASSLGTGTDTQYF
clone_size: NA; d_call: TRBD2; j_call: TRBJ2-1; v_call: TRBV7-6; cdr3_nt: TGTGCCAGCAGCTTAGTAGGGGGACTAGACCCTTGGAATGAGCAGTTCTTC; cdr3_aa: CASSLVGGLDPWNEQFF
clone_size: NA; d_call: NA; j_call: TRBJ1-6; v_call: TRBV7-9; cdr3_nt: TGTGCCAGCAGCTTGGGGCCCCCTTCGTCACCCCTCCACTTT; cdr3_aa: CASSLGPPSSPLHF
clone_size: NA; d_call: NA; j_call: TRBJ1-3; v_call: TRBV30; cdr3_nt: TGTGCCTGGTCCCCACTAGGACTCTCTGGAAACACCATATATTTT; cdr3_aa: CAWSPLGLSGNTIYF
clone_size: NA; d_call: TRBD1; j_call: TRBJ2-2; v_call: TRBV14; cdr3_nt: TGTGCCAGCAGCCTTGGACAGGTTAACACCGGGGAGCTGTTTTTT; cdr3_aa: CASSLGQVNTGELFF
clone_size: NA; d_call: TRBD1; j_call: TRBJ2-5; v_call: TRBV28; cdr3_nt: TGTGCCAGCAGTTCCAGACCCGGGACAGGGCAAGAGACCCAGTACTTC; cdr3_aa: CASSSRPGTGQETQYF
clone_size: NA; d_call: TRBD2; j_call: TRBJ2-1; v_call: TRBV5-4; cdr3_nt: TGTGCCAGCGGGTACACTAGCGGGAGCCCCAATGAGCAGTTCTTC; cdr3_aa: CASGYTSGSPNEQFF
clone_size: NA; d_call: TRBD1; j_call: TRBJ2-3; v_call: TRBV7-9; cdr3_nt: TGTGCCAGCAGCACAGACAGGGTATCTAGCACAGATACGCAGTATTTT; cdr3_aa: CASSTDRVSSTDTQYF
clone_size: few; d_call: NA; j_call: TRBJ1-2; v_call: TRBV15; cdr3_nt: TGTGCCACCAGCTCAGGTTTTAACTATGGCTACACCTTC; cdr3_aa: CATSSGFNYGYTF
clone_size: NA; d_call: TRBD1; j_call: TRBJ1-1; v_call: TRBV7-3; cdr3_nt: TGTGCCAGCAGCCCCGGACAGGGAACGGGTACTGAAGCTTTCTTT; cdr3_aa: CASSPGQGTGTEAFF
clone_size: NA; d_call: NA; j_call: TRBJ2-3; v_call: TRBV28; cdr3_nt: TGTGCCAGCAGTTTATCGGAGGCGGGGAATACGCAGTATTTT; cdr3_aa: CASSLSEAGNTQYF
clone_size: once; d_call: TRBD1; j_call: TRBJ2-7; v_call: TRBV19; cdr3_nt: TGTGCCAGTAGTAGGGACAGGGGGCCGGGAGGCTACGAGCAGTACTTC; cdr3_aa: CASSRDRGPGGYEQYF
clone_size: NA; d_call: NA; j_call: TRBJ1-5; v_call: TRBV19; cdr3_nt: TGTGCCAGCGAGCGGCCCCAGCATTTT; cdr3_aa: CASERPQHF
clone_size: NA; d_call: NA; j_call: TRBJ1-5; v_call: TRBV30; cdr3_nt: TGTGCCTGGGGGCAGAACAATCAGCCCCAGCATTTT; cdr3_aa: CAWGQNNQPQHF
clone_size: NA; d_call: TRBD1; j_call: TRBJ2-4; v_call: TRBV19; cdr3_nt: TGTGCCAGCACCGACTACGGGGGGACAGGGTTAACCATTCAGTACTTC; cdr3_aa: CASTDYGGTGLTIQYF
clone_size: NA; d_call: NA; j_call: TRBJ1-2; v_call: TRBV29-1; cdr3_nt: TGCAGCGTTGAGAGGAGCGGAGGTGATGGCTACACCTTC; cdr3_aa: CSVERSGGDGYTF
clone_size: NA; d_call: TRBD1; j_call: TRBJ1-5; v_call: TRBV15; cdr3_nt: TGTGCCACCAGCAGAGATTGGGACAGTAAGAATCAGCCCCAGCATTTT; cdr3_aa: CATSRDWDSKNQPQHF